The 20 T cell receptor beta chains given below trace back to one sample, sequenced in a study of T cells after yellow fever vaccination. Via MiXCR, TCRdb re-called the 5' RACE reads, giving one row per CDR3 protein. The sample consists of some 200,000 distinct CDR3 sequences, approximately 9.9% of them appearing once. The sequences come from CD8+ T cells sorted from PBMCs, collected 15 days after the yellow fever booster vaccination. These receptors were collected from a man between 18 and 35 years old who received the YFV17D yellow fever vaccine.

This clonotype has only a few counts. This sequence joins TRBV12-5 and TRBJ2-1, with D uncertain. The CDR3 covers 11 residues. Germline loops: CDR1 LGHNT, CDR2 FRNRAP. Trimming removed 6 bases at V and 8 bases at J, with 8 bases between. CDR3 sequence: CASGPYDEQFF. The CDR3 bases are TGTGCTAGTGGACCGTACGATGAGCAGTTCTTC.

The CDR3 DNA reads as TGCGCCAGCAGCCCGGGACCCGTCTACGAGCAGTACTTC. Its protein is CASSPGPVYEQYF. The rearrangement uses TRBV10-1 and TRBJ2-7, with D tentatively TRBD1 or TRBD2 (5 bases each). This CDR3 contains 13 residues. V lost 6 bases to trimming and J lost 3 bases, with 12 bases between them. CDR1 WNHNN and CDR2 SYGVQD come from the germline V gene (reference sequence).

This clonotype was counted at least ten times. The chain carries TRBV7-3 and TRBJ2-1; maybe TRBD1 (6 bases). The length of the CDR3 is 17 residues. V was clipped by 5 bases and J by 7 bases, with 24 bases between them. From germline, CDR1 is SGHTA and CDR2 FQGTGA. As DNA, the CDR3 is TGTGCCAGCAGCCCGGAATTGACAGGCGTGTTTTCGAATGAGCAGTTCTTC. Translation gives CASSPELTGVFSNEQFF.

The V gene is TRBV4-3, the J gene TRBJ2-6, with D tentatively TRBD1 (6 bases). The CDR3 covers 13 residues. Germline values: CDR1 LGHNA, CDR2 YSLEER. V shed 4 bases and J shed 10 bases, with 11 bases lying between them. The CDR3 loop is CASSRDRTNVLTF. The CDR3 nucleotides read TGCGCCAGCAGCCGCGACAGGACTAACGTCCTGACTTTC.

This clonotype was seen repeatedly, ten times or more. This chain joins TRBV7-2 and TRBJ2-5; TRBD2 matches 13 bases. Germline CDR1 is SGHTA and CDR2 is FQGNSA. The CDR3 extends over 14 amino acids. V lost 7 bases to trimming and J lost 4 bases; unmatched junction nucleotides: 3. This chain's CDR3 is CASTTSGGAETQYF. The CDR3 DNA reads as TGTGCCAGCACAACTAGCGGGGGGGCAGAGACCCAGTACTTC.

This clonotype was counted at least ten times. The chain links TRBV7-9 to TRBJ2-1, with D unresolved. CDR3 length: 11 residues. V lost 5 bases, J lost 7 bases, and 6 bases lay in between. The germline V gene encodes CDR1 SEHNR and CDR2 FQNEAQ (reference sequence). The CDR3 is CASSLPNEQFF. The CDR3 region has the DNA TGTGCCAGCAGCCTGCCAAATGAGCAGTTCTTC.

The V gene is TRBV6-1, the J gene TRBJ1-5; the D is unclear. This CDR3 has 15 residues. With 3 bases removed from V and 4 bases from J, the gap between germline ends came to 13 bases. Germline assignment: CDR1 MNHNS and CDR2 SASEGT. The CDR3 DNA reads as TGTGCCAGCAGTGATTACCAGGCGCGGAATCAGCCCCAGCATTTT. As protein: CASSDYQARNQPQHF.

In its sample, this clonotype was seen a few times. The chain employs TRBV5-6 and TRBJ1-5; tentative D call: TRBD1 (5 bases). The V gene's germline CDR1 is SGHDT and CDR2 YYEEEE. V dropped 0 bases and J dropped 5 bases, with 12 bases sitting between them. CDR3 length: 15 residues. The DNA of the CDR3 is TGTGCCAGCAGCTTGGTCGGGGGTCGGGATCAGCCCCAGCATTTT. Translated: CASSLVGGRDQPQHF. The full variable domain, with the rest looked up from reference TRBV5-6 and TRBJ1-5, is DAGVTQSPTHLIKTRGQQVTLRCSPKSGHDTVSWYQQALGQGPQFIFQYYEEEERQRGNFPDRFSGHQFPNYSSELNVNALLLGDSALYLCASSLVGGRDQPQHFGDGTRLSIL.

The chain combines TRBV7-2 with TRBJ2-3, with 9 bases lining up with TRBD2. Germline CDR1 SGHTA, CDR2 FQGNSA. This CDR3 is built from 17 residues. The junction had 6 bases not matched to a gene; V was cut back by 1 base and J by 1 base. The CDR3 here is CASSLGKRGAGTDTQYF. The CDR3 nucleotides are TGTGCCAGCAGCTTAGGGAAGCGGGGGGCGGGCACAGATACGCAGTATTTT.

This clonotype has a handful of counts. The chain employs TRBV12-3 or TRBV12-4 and TRBJ1-1; D may be TRBD1 (6 bases). This CDR3 has 14 amino acids. Between the trimmed V and J ends, which lost 2 bases and 7 bases, there was a span of 14 bases. The CDR3 is CASSLSGGLSEAFF. CDR3 coding DNA: TGTGCCAGCAGTTTATCCGGGGGGCTGAGTGAAGCTTTCTTT.

The CDR3 sequence: CASRQTTGPYGYTF. The CDR3 region has the DNA TGTGCCAGCAGGCAAACGACAGGGCCCTATGGCTACACCTTC. The genes are TRBV5-6 and TRBJ1-2, with 7 bases aligning to TRBD1. The germline V gene has CDR1 SGHDT and CDR2 YYEEEE. The CDR3 covers 14 residues. The V segment lost 5 bases and the J segment 4 bases; nucleotides outside the gene matches: 8.

There are a few counts of this clonotype. This chain uses TRBV7-2 with TRBJ1-5, with 11 bases identical to TRBD1. Germline CDR1 reads SGHTA; CDR2 reads FQGNSA. With 1 base clipped from V and 7 bases from J, the junction kept 9 bases outside the gene matches. This CDR3 contains 17 residues. The CDR3 loop is CASSLVGTGGKKQPQHF. CDR3 nucleotides: TGTGCCAGCAGCTTAGTTGGGACAGGGGGTAAGAAACAGCCCCAGCATTTT.

This clonotype was seen at least ten times. The V call is TRBV5-1, the J call TRBJ2-1; no firm D call. Trimming took off 4 bases at V and 1 base at J, with 3 bases between the two ends. The CDR3 sequence is 12 residues long. From germline, CDR1 is SGHRS and CDR2 YFSETQ. For the CDR3, the DNA is TGCGCCAGCAGCGGGTCCTACAATGAGCAGTTCTTC. Residues: CASSGSYNEQFF.

This clonotype was seen repeatedly, ten times or more. This chain uses TRBV20-1 with TRBJ1-2; D is unclear. V shed 7 bases and J shed 9 bases, with 27 bases lying between them. This CDR3 has 15 amino acids. CDR1 DFQATT and CDR2 SNEGSKA come from the germline V gene (reference sequence). CDR3 DNA: TGCAGTGGATTCCCCTACCTGGACGGAATTTATAGCTACACCTTC. This gives the protein CSGFPYLDGIYSYTF.

This clonotype was seen a handful of times. The genes are TRBV6-5 and TRBJ1-4; TRBD1 might be the D (5 bases). The CDR3 runs 14 residues. In germline, CDR1 is MNHEY, CDR2 SVGAGI. Trimming pared 3 bases from V and 6 bases from J, leaving 11 bases between. The CDR3 DNA reads TGTGCCAGCAGTTATGGGGGATTGTATGAAAAACTGTTTTTT. Encoded protein: CASSYGGLYEKLFF.

This clonotype has only a few counts. The rearrangement uses TRBV7-3 and TRBJ2-7, with a weak D call TRBD1 (5 bases). V was clipped by 1 base and J by 0 bases, with 10 bases between them. This CDR3 contains 15 residues. The germline V gene encodes CDR1 SGHTA and CDR2 FQGTGA. DNA of the CDR3: TGTGCCAGCAGCTTAAAGGGGCACCCCTCCTACGAGCAGTACTTC. Translated, it gives CASSLKGHPSYEQYF.

This clonotype was observed at least ten times. The CDR3 DNA sequence: TGTGCCAGCAGTTACGGGGGGGCGAGGCCCCAGCATTTT. Its protein is CASSYGGARPQHF. This sequence joins TRBV6-2 or TRBV6-3 and TRBJ1-5; D perhaps matches TRBD1 (6 bases). The length of the CDR3 is 13 residues. In germline, CDR1 is MNHEY, CDR2 SVGEGT. The germline V and J ends were trimmed by 2 bases and 9 bases, with 11 bases remaining between them.

This clonotype showed up many times. This chain uses TRBV4-3 with TRBJ2-3; the D gene is possibly TRBD2 (5 bases). CDR3 size: 15 residues. Per the germline V gene, CDR1 is LGHNA and CDR2 is YSLEER. Trimming took off 0 bases at V and 0 bases at J, with 7 bases between the two ends. The CDR3 DNA follows: TGCGCCAGCAGCCAAGAAGCGGCTAGCACAGATACGCAGTATTTT. Amino acid sequence: CASSQEAASTDTQYF.

This clonotype showed up just a few times. This sequence joins TRBV7-6 and TRBJ1-4, with 7 bases fitting TRBD1. Germline V gives CDR1 SGHVS, CDR2 FNYEAQ. The trim removed 5 bases at V and 5 bases at J, leaving 8 bases unmatched. The CDR3 consists of 15 residues. The CDR3 loop is CASSPWGTDNEKLFF. The CDR3 DNA reads as TGTGCCAGCAGCCCCTGGGGGACAGACAATGAAAAACTGTTTTTT.

The V gene is TRBV6-1, the J gene TRBJ2-7; 9 nucleotides agree with TRBD1. With V trimmed by 4 bases and J by 2 bases, 6 bases remained unmatched. CDR3 length equals 15 residues. The V gene's germline CDR1 is MNHNS and CDR2 SASEGT. In DNA, the CDR3 is TGTGCCAGCAGTGCTTGGGACAGGGCAGCCTACGAGCAGTACTTC. Protein sequence: CASSAWDRAAYEQYF.